The sequence of this TCR beta chain was determined in a study of cytotoxic CD8 clonotypes in ibrutinib-treated CLL. Some clones are missing from TCRdb's copy, which holds only in-frame ones; the method was immunoSEQ multiplex PCR. Of over 150,000 clones in the sample, 72% were seen once. With 9 bases clipped from V and 2 bases from J, the junction kept 6 bases outside the gene matches. This CDR3 is built from 14 residues. Germline V gene data show CDR1 as MNHEY and CDR2 as SVGAGI. The source of this sequence is a human donor with chronic lymphocytic leukemia. The genes are TRBV6-5 and TRBJ2-7, with TRBD1 identical over 11 bases. The sequences come from PBMCs, collected after 24 months of ibrutinib treatment. Here the CDR3 DNA reads TGTGCCAGTGTTCCGGGACAGGGGGCCTACGAGCAGTACTTC. The encoded protein is CASVPGQGAYEQYF.